A single sample gave rise to the 29 T cell receptor beta chains below, sequenced in a study of blood T cells in healthy people across ages. The second PCR ran about 6 to 11 cycles with a sample-barcoded 5' primer and J-beta primers. Using its own MiXCR run on the 5' RACE reads, TCRdb lists one record per CDR3 protein. The sample holds roughly 1,700,000 distinct CDR3 sequences; 28% are singletons and the top ten take about 8%. The sample comprised blood. All receptors derive from a woman younger than 45 in good health.

This clonotype was observed many times. The DNA of the CDR3 is TGTGCCATCAGTGGTTGGGATTCCCCCTACGAGCAGTACTTC. It is translated as CAISGWDSPYEQYF. The J gene is TRBJ2-7, the V gene TRBV10-3; D is ambiguous. Germline values: CDR1 ENHRY, CDR2 SYGVKD. The CDR3 contains 14 residues. Trimming removed 4 bases from V and 2 bases from J, with 12 bases in between.

There are many counts of this clonotype. CDR3 protein: CASSLDPGTPYEQYF. The CDR3 DNA reads TGCGCCAGCAGCTTGGACCCCGGGACACCCTACGAGCAGTACTTC. The V gene is TRBV5-1, the J gene TRBJ2-4, with a tentative D call TRBD1 (6 bases). The DNA matches TRBJ2-7 better at its end, which makes the J call doubtful. This CDR3 has 15 amino acids. CDR1 is SGHRS and CDR2 is YFSETQ in the germline V gene.

This clonotype was recorded many times. The V call is TRBV25-1, the J call TRBJ2-7; 8 nucleotides line up with TRBD1. The V gene's germline CDR1 is MGHDK and CDR2 SYGVNS. J gave up 3 bases and V 10 bases, and 2 bases lay outside the gene matches. The CDR3 extends over 11 amino acids. CDR3 in amino acids: CATGQGYEQYF. The DNA for the CDR3 is TGTGCCACAGGACAGGGCTACGAGCAGTACTTC.

On this clonotype: One end of the junction does not line up with germline, which may come from a read error. This chain uses TRBV18 with TRBJ2-4, with unresolved D. With the DNA end fitting TRBJ2-5 better, the J assignment may be wrong. The CDR3 totals 14 residues. Germline-derived CDR1 and CDR2 are KGHSH and LQKENI. CDR3 in amino acids: CASSPAQPQGTQYF. CDR3 bases: TGTGCCAGCTCACCTGCACAGCCCCAAGGGACCCAGTACTTC.

A word on this clonotype: The conserved phenylalanine or tryptophan normally closing the CDR3 is absent here, so this likely arose from a read error. The chain carries TRBV28 and TRBJ1-2; D remains unclear. The germline V and J ends were trimmed by 5 bases and 1 base, with 5 bases remaining between them. In germline, CDR1 is MDHEN, CDR2 SYDVKM. There are 12 residues in the CDR3. The CDR3 here is CASSVVNYGYTC. CDR3 nucleotides: TGTGCCAGCAGTGTAGTTAACTATGGCTACACCTGC.

Details on this clonotype: An end of the junction does not agree with germline; a read error may underlie this. CDR3 coding DNA: TGTGCCAGCAGTTTAGCCGGGGCGAATGGGCAGTTCTTC. Encoded protein: CASSLAGANGQFF. The chain links TRBV12-3 or TRBV12-4 to TRBJ2-1; tentatively, D is TRBD1 or TRBD2 (5 bases each). CDR3 size: 13 residues.

This clonotype has a handful of counts. The V call is TRBV7-2, the J call TRBJ2-5; a weak D match, TRBD2 (6 bases). The V and J ends lost 5 bases and 5 bases respectively, with 21 bases between them. This CDR3 has 16 amino acids. Germline values: CDR1 SGHTA, CDR2 FQGNSA. CDR3 amino acids: CASSRTGTADVETQYF. The CDR3 nucleotides read TGTGCCAGCAGCCGTACCGGGACTGCTGATGTGGAGACCCAGTACTTC.

The chain has TRBV27 and TRBJ1-5; maybe TRBD1 (5 bases). Trimming took off 3 bases at V and 7 bases at J, with 16 bases between the two ends. The CDR3 sequence is 15 residues long. Per germline, CDR1 MNHEY and CDR2 SMNVEV (reference sequence). The CDR3 region is CASSFFRGPEQPQHF. The CDR3 bases are TGTGCCAGCAGTTTCTTCCGGGGCCCGGAACAGCCCCAGCATTTT.

There are a few counts of this clonotype. V is TRBV5-1 and J is TRBJ2-2; D is perhaps TRBD1 or TRBD2 (5 bases each). Trimming shortened V by 0 bases and J by 5 bases, and 14 bases separated the two germline ends. The V gene's germline CDR1 is SGHRS and CDR2 YFSETQ. The CDR3 consists of 16 residues. CDR3 in amino acids: CASSLARGPGTGELFF. CDR3 sequence (DNA): TGCGCCAGCAGCTTGGCCAGAGGGCCAGGGACCGGGGAGCTGTTTTTT.

The sample holds a few counts of this clonotype. The chain carries TRBV27 and TRBJ1-1, with D hard to call. The CDR3 loop spans 17 amino acids. Germline-derived CDR1 and CDR2 are MNHEY and SMNVEV (reference sequence). Trimming left V 6 bases short and J 2 bases short, with 22 bases between. The CDR3 is CASSVVGVKTPNTEAFF. Written as DNA, the CDR3 is TGTGCCAGCAGCGTGGTTGGGGTCAAGACACCTAACACTGAAGCTTTCTTT.

This clonotype was observed a few times. The chain uses TRBV20-1 and TRBJ1-5; TRBD1 matches at 7 bases. The ends lost 3 bases at V and 3 bases at J; junction bases unmatched: 11. The germline CDR1 and CDR2 sequences are DFQATT and SNEGSKA (reference sequence). The CDR3 runs to 16 residues. CDR3 DNA: TGCAGTGCTAGTGGAATTGGGACAGCTAACAATCAGCCCCAGCATTTT. Protein product: CSASGIGTANNQPQHF.

This clonotype has at least ten counts. The chain couples TRBV6-5 to TRBJ2-1, with 8 bases identical to TRBD2. Per germline, CDR1 MNHEY and CDR2 SVGAGI. CDR3 length: 18 amino acids. J lost 0 bases, V lost 2 bases, and 9 bases had no gene match. CDR3 nucleotide sequence: TGTGCCAGCAGTTACAACCGTCGCGGGAGGAGCTCCTACAATGAGCAGTTCTTC. The encoded protein is CASSYNRRGRSSYNEQFF.

This clonotype was seen at least ten times. J is TRBJ2-5 and V is TRBV7-2; TRBD2 aligns across 11 bases. The CDR3 contains 16 residues. J gave up 5 bases and V 3 bases, and 8 bases lay outside the gene matches. Germline V lookup: CDR1 SGHTA, CDR2 FQGNSA. The CDR3 is CASSFSSGRGGETQYF. Written as DNA, the CDR3 is TGTGCCAGCAGCTTTAGTAGCGGGAGGGGAGGGGAGACCCAGTACTTC.

This chain uses TRBV19 with TRBJ1-2; no clear D. The V gene's germline CDR1 is LNHDA and CDR2 SQIVND (reference sequence). The length of the CDR3 is 14 residues. V was cut by 7 bases and J by 4 bases, with 16 bases left in between. The CDR3 loop is CASTRTSAPYGYTF. The CDR3 coding sequence is TGTGCCAGTACCCGAACGTCGGCACCCTATGGCTACACCTTC.

This clonotype was detected ten times or more. This chain joins TRBV15 and TRBJ2-1, with 9 bases fitting TRBD1. The CDR3 runs 14 residues. Germline-derived CDR1 and CDR2 are LNHNV and YYDKDF (reference sequence). After removal of 7 bases from V and 3 bases from J, the junction contained 4 bases not matched to a gene. CDR3 amino acids: CATTPGQGYNEQFF. CDR3 DNA: TGTGCCACCACCCCGGGACAGGGCTACAATGAGCAGTTCTTC.

This clonotype was picked up a small number of times. The chain joins TRBV6-1 to TRBJ2-1; D gene unclear. Germline assignment: CDR1 MNHNS and CDR2 SASEGT. Trimming removed 6 bases at V and 9 bases at J, with 18 bases between. This CDR3 is built from 14 residues. CDR3 loop: CASRDATPLAEQFF. The CDR3 DNA reads as TGTGCCAGCAGAGACGCTACCCCGTTGGCTGAGCAGTTCTTC.

Note on this clonotype: The junction departs from germline at one end; a sequencing error may be responsible. The chain uses TRBV6-1 and TRBJ2-3; D is possibly TRBD2 (6 bases). Germline V CDR1 and CDR2: MNHNS, SASEGT. The CDR3 has 14 residues. The CDR3 sequence: CASSEAHWGDTRYF. CDR3 DNA: TGTGCCAGCAGTGAAGCTCATTGGGGGGATACGCGGTATTTT.

On this clonotype: This may be a read error: a much more frequent sequence differs by one nucleotide. The V gene is TRBV6-6, the J gene TRBJ2-7, with D possibly being TRBD1 (6 bases). CDR1 MNHNY and CDR2 SVGAGI come from the germline V gene (reference sequence). The CDR3 is made up of 13 amino acids. As DNA, the CDR3 is TGTGCCAGCATCCGAACAGGGTTCAACGAGCGGTACTTC. Amino acid sequence: CASIRTGFNERYF.

The chain is built from TRBV18 and TRBJ2-1; the D is unclear. Germline-derived CDR1 and CDR2 are KGHSH and LQKENI. The CDR3 extends over 11 amino acids. Trimming removed 5 bases at V and 10 bases at J, with 9 bases between. The CDR3 sequence is CASSNTLEQFF. As DNA, the CDR3 is TGTGCCAGCTCAAACACCCTCGAGCAGTTCTTC.

The chain employs TRBV6-2 or TRBV6-3 and TRBJ2-1, with D uncertain. CDR1 is MNHEY, CDR2 SVGEGT, per germline. V was pared by 0 bases and J by 1 base, with 10 bases between. There are 16 residues in the CDR3. The CDR3 sequence: CASSYSEAPSYNEQFF. The CDR3 DNA reads TGTGCCAGCAGTTACTCAGAGGCTCCGTCCTACAATGAGCAGTTCTTC.

This clonotype was recorded at least ten times. J is TRBJ2-5 and V is TRBV4-1, with D uncertain. Trimming took 0 bases from V and 0 from J, leaving 8 bases between them. Germline CDR1 is MGHRA and CDR2 is YSYEKL. This CDR3 comprises 15 residues. The CDR3 DNA follows: TGCGCCAGCAGCCAAGATGATGCCTACCAAGAGACCCAGTACTTC. Translation: CASSQDDAYQETQYF.

This chain uses TRBV18 with TRBJ1-2; tentative D call: TRBD1 (5 bases). CDR3 length equals 14 residues. V lost 3 bases, J lost 6 bases, and 14 bases lay in between. Germline CDR1 reads KGHSH; CDR2 reads LQKENI. CDR3 sequence: CASSPLAEGDGYTF. CDR3 nucleotide sequence: TGTGCCAGCTCACCCCTGGCGGAAGGGGATGGCTACACCTTC.

The rearrangement links TRBV6-5 to TRBJ1-2; D is unresolved. The CDR3 loop spans 13 amino acids. Germline V gene sequence: CDR1 MNHEY, CDR2 SVGAGI. The V end was cut by 2 bases, the J end by 4 bases, with 8 bases between. The CDR3 DNA is TGTGCCAGCAGTTACGAGGGTTGCTATGGCTACACCTTC. Residues: CASSYEGCYGYTF.

A few counts support this clonotype. The chain recombines TRBV20-1 with TRBJ1-2, with 8 bases identical to TRBD1. V dropped 6 bases and J dropped 6; count of bases not matched to a gene: 9. This CDR3 has 13 residues. The germline CDR1 and CDR2 sequences are DFQATT and SNEGSKA (reference sequence). The CDR3 region is CSAADRAGHGYTF. The DNA of the CDR3 is TGCAGTGCCGCGGACAGGGCGGGCCATGGCTACACCTTC.

The chain recombines TRBV20-1 with TRBJ2-7, with D tentatively TRBD2 (5 bases). The germline CDR1 and CDR2 sequences are DFQATT and SNEGSKA (reference sequence). The CDR3 sequence is 19 residues long. V shed 1 base and J shed 1 base, with 26 bases lying between them. The CDR3 region is CSARAPRGRSTGSSYEQYF. In nucleotides, the CDR3 is TGCAGTGCTAGAGCACCAAGAGGGCGCTCGACTGGCTCATCCTACGAGCAGTACTTC.

The chain employs TRBV7-9 and TRBJ2-7; 7 bases are a match to TRBD2. Germline CDR1 reads SEHNR; CDR2 reads FQNEAQ (reference sequence). This CDR3 region has 14 residues. Trimming removed 4 bases from V and 2 bases from J; junction bases left unmatched: 5. The CDR3 is CASSSGGTTYEQYF. The CDR3 DNA sequence: TGTGCCAGCAGCTCCGGGGGGACCACCTACGAGCAGTACTTC.

The chain is built from TRBV6-6 and TRBJ1-6, with a possible D match to TRBD1 (5 bases). The ends were cut back, 7 bases at V and 7 bases at J, with 20 bases in the middle. The CDR3 length is 16 residues. The germline V gene encodes CDR1 MNHNY and CDR2 SVGAGI (reference sequence). CDR3 bases: TGTGCCAGCACCCCACGTCAAGCAGGGAAGAATTCACCCCTCCACTTT. It translates to CASTPRQAGKNSPLHF.

The J gene is TRBJ2-3, the V gene TRBV7-9, with D tentatively TRBD1 (5 bases). Trimming took 5 bases from V and 6 from J, leaving 24 bases between them. The CDR3 loop spans 17 amino acids. Germline V gene lookup returns CDR1 SEHNR and CDR2 FQNEAQ (reference sequence). The CDR3 nucleotides are TGTGCCAGCAGCGCATATAGGGGTGCGGTCCCCATGGATACGCAGTATTTT. It codes for CASSAYRGAVPMDTQYF.

This clonotype was seen a few times. The CDR3 nucleotides are TGCGCCAGCAGCCGGGGGTGGGAGCGTGAGCAGTTCTTC. Translation gives CASSRGWEREQFF. The rearrangement links TRBV4-1 to TRBJ2-1; D may match TRBD1 or TRBD2 (5 bases each). Germline V gene data show CDR1 as MGHRA and CDR2 as YSYEKL. The V and J ends lost 4 bases and 9 bases respectively, with 13 bases between them. The CDR3 is 13 amino acids.